The next 2 T cell receptor beta chains were all read from a single sample in a study of T-cell reconstitution after alpha-beta-depleted transplantation in children. For TCRbeta, the library was prepared with unique molecular identifiers. TCRdb redid the calling of the PCR reads with MiXCR, one entry per CDR3 protein. The table has over 200,000 distinct CDR3 sequences, under 9.5% seen once. The source material was PBMCs from the stem cell graft donor, sampled from the stem cell graft. All receptors come from a human donor who donated a stem cell graft to a child with acute lymphoblastic leukemia.

The V and J genes are TRBV5-8 and TRBJ2-2; D may match TRBD1 or TRBD2 (6 bases each). The V gene's germline CDR1 is SGHTS and CDR2 YDEGEE. The ends were cut back, 8 bases at V and 4 bases at J, with 15 bases in the middle. The CDR3 covers 14 residues. The CDR3 DNA sequence: TGTGCCAGGCGAGGGGGGCCTACCACCGGGGAGCTGTTTTTT. Translating gives CARRGGPTTGELFF.

This clonotype was detected a few times. The chain combines TRBV12-3 or TRBV12-4 with TRBJ2-7; 8 positions agree with TRBD1. V trimming: 5 bases; J trimming: 5 bases; junction bases outside the gene matches: 5. CDR3 size: 13 residues. The CDR3 sequence: CASSVRGQDEQYF. The CDR3 DNA follows: TGTGCCAGCAGTGTTAGGGGACAGGACGAGCAGTACTTC.